The entry that follows covers one T cell receptor (beta chain) sequence. The data were obtained in a study of technical replicates of blood from several donors. Sequenced by immunoSEQ multiplex PCR; TCRdb stores in-frame clones only, minus some. Of more than 65,000 clones listed, approximately 97% were seen once; the top ten hold approximately 0.3%. V trimming: 6 bases; J trimming: 5 bases; junction bases outside the gene matches: 4. Germline V lookup: CDR1 MNHEY, CDR2 SMNVEV (reference sequence). The CDR3 is 13 amino acids. Sequencing was done on a sample of T cells isolated from PBMCs. This chain connects TRBV27 to TRBJ2-5; TRBD1 matches at 9 bases. The TCR was taken from a human donor in good health. CDR3 in DNA: TGTGCCAGCAGAGGGACAGGGATGGAGACCCAGTACTTC. Its translation is CASRGTGMETQYF.